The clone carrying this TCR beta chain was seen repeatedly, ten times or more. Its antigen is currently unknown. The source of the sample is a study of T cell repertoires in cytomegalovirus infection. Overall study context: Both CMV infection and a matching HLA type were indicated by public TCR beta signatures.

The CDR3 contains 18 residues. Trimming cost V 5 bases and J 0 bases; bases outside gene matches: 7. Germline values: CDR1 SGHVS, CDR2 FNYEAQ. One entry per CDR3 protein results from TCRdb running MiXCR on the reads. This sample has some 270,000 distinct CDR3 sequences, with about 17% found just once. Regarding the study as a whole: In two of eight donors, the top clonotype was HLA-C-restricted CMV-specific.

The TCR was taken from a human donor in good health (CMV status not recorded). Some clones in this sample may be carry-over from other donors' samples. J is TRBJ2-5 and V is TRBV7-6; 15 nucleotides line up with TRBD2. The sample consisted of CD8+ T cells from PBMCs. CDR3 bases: TGTGCCAGCAGCGCAGGGACTAGCGGGGGGCTGTACCAAGAGACCCAGTACTTC. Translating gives CASSAGTSGGLYQETQYF.